These 28 T cell receptor beta chains were sequenced from one sample in a study of CD8 T cells in Susac syndrome. cDNA came from 0.5 to 1 ug RNA primed by random hexamers. MiXCR, applied by TCRdb to the immunoSEQ multiplex PCR reads, yields one record per CDR3 protein. The sample has roughly 130,000 distinct CDR3 sequences, 90% to 95% seen once; the top ten hold over 0.095%. The source material was CD4+ T cells from PBMCs. The receptors derive from a human donor with multiple sclerosis.

The rearrangement links TRBV29-1 to TRBJ2-4, with D possibly being TRBD1 (5 bases). The V gene lost 4 bases and the J gene lost 4 bases, with 11 bases spanning the gap. This CDR3 has 13 residues. Germline V CDR1 and CDR2: SQVTM, ANQGSEA. CDR3 nucleotide sequence: TGCAGCGTTGCAGGCGACAGAAAAAACATTCAGTACTTC. Amino acids: CSVAGDRKNIQYF. Full variable domain (remainder filled in from reference TRBV29-1 and TRBJ2-4): SAVISQKPSRDICQRGTSLTIQCQVDSQVTMMFWYRQQPGQSLTLIATANQGSEATYESGFVIDKFPISRPNLTFSTLTVSNMSPEDSSIYLCSVAGDRKNIQYFGAGTRLSVL.

The chain links TRBV11-2 to TRBJ2-7; D not certain. V was cut by 6 bases and J by 3 bases, with 24 bases left in between. The CDR3 covers 17 residues. The germline CDR1 and CDR2 sequences are SGHAT and FQNNGV. For the CDR3, the DNA is TGTGCCAGCAGTTCCCAGGTCGGGCGGAACACCTACTACGAGCAGTACTTC. Protein product: CASSSQVGRNTYYEQYF.

The chain combines TRBV12-3 or TRBV12-4 with TRBJ2-5; no firm D call. This CDR3 comprises 14 residues. The V end was cut by 2 bases, the J end by 4 bases, with 11 bases between. CDR3 in DNA: TGTGCCAGCAGTTTACAAGGGTTCGCAGAGACCCAGTACTTC. Translation gives CASSLQGFAETQYF.

This rearrangement joins TRBV6-1 to TRBJ2-1; D is ambiguous. V was clipped by 6 bases and J by 5 bases, with 8 bases between them. This CDR3 comprises 12 residues. Per germline, CDR1 MNHNS and CDR2 SASEGT. The CDR3 DNA reads as TGTGCCAGCAGCCCACCACACAATGAGCAGTTCTTC. This sequence encodes CASSPPHNEQFF.

V and J are TRBV6-5 and TRBJ1-2; D is unclear. Trimming cost V 10 bases and J 0 bases, with 15 bases left between them. Germline V gene sequence: CDR1 MNHEY, CDR2 SVGAGI. The CDR3 consists of 14 residues. The CDR3 spells CATGGSGANYGYTF. Here the CDR3 DNA reads TGTGCCACCGGAGGTTCAGGAGCTAACTATGGCTACACCTTC.

The chain carries TRBV18 and TRBJ1-1; D ambiguous. Per the germline V gene, CDR1 is KGHSH and CDR2 is LQKENI. V lost 2 bases to trimming and J lost 3 bases, with 16 bases between them. This CDR3 spans 16 amino acids. The CDR3 loop reads CASSPLRAPQDTEAFF. The CDR3 nucleotides read TGTGCCAGCTCACCATTAAGGGCCCCCCAGGACACTGAAGCTTTCTTT.

This chain uses TRBV21-1 with TRBJ2-5; the table assigns TRBD1, which was not confirmed against the DNA. TRBV21-1 is termed a pseudogene. The CDR3 runs 14 residues. CDR3 amino acids: CASSTGTGGETQYF. The CDR3 nucleotides are TGTGCCAGCAGTACTGGGACAGGGGGAGAGACCCAGTACTTC.

This chain uses TRBV28 with TRBJ1-5; D not resolved. Per germline, CDR1 MDHEN and CDR2 SYDVKM. The CDR3 extends over 12 amino acids. The V gene lost 4 bases and the J gene lost 5 bases, with 6 bases spanning the gap. The CDR3, as DNA: TGTGCCAGCAGTTCGACATATCAGCCCCAGCATTTT. Amino acid sequence: CASSSTYQPQHF.

The chain employs TRBV30 and TRBJ1-2; D unclear. Germline assignment: CDR1 GTSNPN and CDR2 SVGIG (reference sequence). The CDR3 has 10 amino acids. V gave up 4 bases and J gave up 3 bases, with 3 bases separating them. The CDR3: CAWNDYGYTF. The CDR3 DNA follows: TGTGCCTGGAATGACTATGGCTACACCTTC.

CDR3 bases: TGTGCCAGCAGTGAGGGACTGCAGACCCAGTACTTC. Translating it yields CASSEGLQTQYF. This sequence joins TRBV2 and TRBJ2-5; D might be TRBD2 (6 bases). Germline V CDR1 and CDR2: SNHLY, FYNNEI. The V end was cut by 3 bases, the J end by 6 bases, with 8 bases between. The CDR3 is 12 residues long.

The gene calls are TRBV28 and TRBJ2-7, with a possible D match to TRBD2 (7 bases). This CDR3 comprises 12 residues. V was trimmed by 7 bases and J by 4 bases, leaving 11 bases between them. Per the germline V gene, CDR1 is MDHEN and CDR2 is SYDVKM. The CDR3 protein is CASTGGRYEQYF. As DNA, the CDR3 is TGTGCCAGCACGGGGGGCCGGTACGAGCAGTACTTC.

The chain employs TRBV5-1 and TRBJ2-3; TRBD1 agrees at 7 bases. Unmatched junction bases numbered 7, after V lost 4 bases and J lost 2 bases. Germline values: CDR1 SGHRS, CDR2 YFSETQ. The CDR3 loop spans 15 amino acids. The CDR3 region is CASSLTGTATDTQYF. The CDR3 DNA follows: TGCGCCAGCAGCCTGACAGGGACGGCCACAGATACGCAGTATTTT.

CDR3 nucleotides: TGTGCTAGTGGTTTGGATCCCCTCGCTGAAGCTTTCTTT. Translating gives CASGLDPLAEAFF. The chain uses TRBV12-5 and TRBJ1-1; no firm D call. The CDR3 length is 13 residues. CDR1 is LGHNT and CDR2 is FRNRAP in the germline V gene. V lost 1 base to trimming and J lost 6 bases, with 9 bases between them.

This chain connects TRBV9 to TRBJ2-1; TRBD2 agrees at 8 bases. CDR1 and CDR2 from the germline V gene are SGDLS and YYNGEE. V dropped 0 bases and J dropped 3; count of bases not matched to a gene: 8. The CDR3 extends over 17 amino acids. CDR3 nucleotides: TGTGCCAGCAGCGTAGAGAGCGGGAGCTCGCTCTACAATGAGCAGTTCTTC. It codes for CASSVESGSSLYNEQFF.

This clonotype appeared a single time. The CDR3, as DNA: TGTGCCAGCAGTCGGGACGGCAAATATGGCTACACCTTC. It yields the protein CASSRDGKYGYTF. The V and J genes are TRBV12-3 or TRBV12-4 and TRBJ1-2; a possible D gene is TRBD1 (5 bases). V was pared by 5 bases and J by 5 bases, with 12 bases between. The CDR3 has 13 residues.

The chain links TRBV12-3 or TRBV12-4 to TRBJ2-7, with 10 bases fitting TRBD1. This CDR3 contains 16 residues. Germline trimming cut 5 bases from V and 2 bases from J; bases unmatched to any gene: 9. In nucleotides, the CDR3 is TGTGCCAGCAGTGCCACGGGACAGGGGAATCCCTACGAGCAGTACTTC. This gives the protein CASSATGQGNPYEQYF.

The chain has TRBV18 and TRBJ2-1, with a possible D match to TRBD1 (5 bases). Germline CDR1 is KGHSH and CDR2 is LQKENI. CDR3 length equals 16 residues. V was pared by 3 bases and J by 6 bases, with 18 bases between. The CDR3 sequence is CASSPSGMAVRNEQFF. The CDR3 DNA sequence: TGTGCCAGCTCACCCTCAGGGATGGCGGTTCGCAATGAGCAGTTCTTC.

The J gene is TRBJ1-1, the V gene TRBV12-3 or TRBV12-4; no definite D call. Trimming left V 5 bases short and J 11 bases short, with 12 bases between. This CDR3 is built from 11 residues. CDR3 loop: CASSPGRAAFF. CDR3 DNA: TGTGCCAGCAGTCCGGGGAGGGCGGCTTTCTTT.

The V gene is TRBV24-1, the J gene TRBJ2-1, with D perhaps TRBD1 or TRBD2 (5 bases each). This CDR3 contains 13 residues. Trimming removed 6 bases from V and 7 bases from J, with 12 bases in between. Germline CDR1 reads KGHDR; CDR2 reads SFDVKD. The CDR3 DNA is TGTGCCACCAGTCGGGGCTCCGGGAATGAGCAGTTCTTC. Protein: CATSRGSGNEQFF.

The gene calls are TRBV2 and TRBJ2-7; a weak D match, TRBD1 (6 bases). The V and J ends lost 8 bases and 0 bases respectively, with 29 bases between them. Germline-derived CDR1 and CDR2 are SNHLY and FYNNEI. The CDR3 extends over 19 amino acids. The CDR3 loop reads CASRLQGFPNFPASYEQYF. The CDR3 coding sequence is TGTGCCAGCCGACTCCAGGGGTTTCCGAATTTTCCGGCCTCCTACGAGCAGTACTTC.

A few counts support this clonotype. V gene TRBV12-3 or TRBV12-4 combines with J gene TRBJ1-1, with no clear D. The CDR3 covers 11 residues. V was trimmed by 5 bases and J by 3 bases, leaving 4 bases between them. Here the CDR3 DNA reads TGTGCCAGCAGTGAATACACTGAAGCTTTCTTT. This sequence encodes CASSEYTEAFF.

The chain recombines TRBV20-1 with TRBJ1-5; D is ambiguous. V was clipped by 3 bases and J by 0 bases, with 6 bases between them. The germline V gene encodes CDR1 DFQATT and CDR2 SNEGSKA (reference sequence). This CDR3 has 13 residues. The DNA for the CDR3 is TGCAGTGCTAGTAGGGCTAGCAATCAGCCCCAGCATTTT. This gives the protein CSASRASNQPQHF.

This clonotype was detected only once. The V gene is TRBV20-1, the J gene TRBJ1-6; 9 bases align to TRBD1. The germline gives CDR1 DFQATT, CDR2 SNEGSKA (reference sequence). There are 13 residues in the CDR3. V lost 6 bases and J lost 9; bases outside the gene matches: 6. CDR3 coding DNA: TGCAGTGCCCGGACAGGGGTGACTTCACCCCTCCACTTT. Residues: CSARTGVTSPLHF.

This clonotype has only one observation. The chain uses TRBV30 and TRBJ2-7; no firm D call. This CDR3 spans 13 amino acids. Germline loops: CDR1 GTSNPN, CDR2 SVGIG (reference sequence). V dropped 0 bases and J dropped 2 bases, with 8 bases sitting between them. This CDR3 reads CAWSVGWAYEQYF. DNA for the CDR3: TGTGCCTGGAGTGTAGGGTGGGCCTACGAGCAGTACTTC. The variable domain in full, with the rest retrieved from reference TRBV30 and TRBJ2-7, is SQTIHQWPATLVQPVGSPLSLECTVEGTSNPNLYWYRQAAGRGLQLLFYSVGIGQISSEVPQNLSASRPQDRQFILSSKKLLLSDSGFYLCAWSVGWAYEQYFGPGTRLTVT.

The rearrangement links TRBV6-5 to TRBJ1-4; 8 bases fit TRBD1. Per the germline V gene, CDR1 is MNHEY and CDR2 is SVGAGI. Trimming cost V 6 bases and J 7 bases; bases outside gene matches: 7. This CDR3 has 14 amino acids. This CDR3 is CASRRQGTGEKLFF. The CDR3 DNA reads as TGTGCCAGCAGACGACAGGGGACTGGTGAAAAACTGTTTTTT.

V usage is TRBV14 and J usage is TRBJ2-1; D may be TRBD1 or TRBD2 (5 bases each). Trimming took 4 bases from V and 8 from J, leaving 18 bases between them. The CDR3 loop spans 15 amino acids. Germline CDR1 and CDR2: SGHDN and FVKESK. The CDR3 sequence is CASSRSGPLDHEQFF. In nucleotides, the CDR3 is TGTGCCAGCAGCCGGTCGGGACCCCTCGACCATGAGCAGTTCTTC.

The chain combines TRBV30 with TRBJ1-5; TRBD1 matches at 7 bases. This CDR3 comprises 13 residues. With V trimmed by 5 bases and J by 5 bases, 6 bases remained unmatched. The germline V gene has CDR1 GTSNPN and CDR2 SVGIG (reference sequence). Here the CDR3 reads CAWSQGSHQPQHF. The CDR3 DNA is TGTGCCTGGTCACAGGGGAGCCATCAGCCCCAGCATTTT.

The chain carries TRBV5-4 and TRBJ2-7; no clear D gene. V was trimmed by 4 bases and J by 7 bases, leaving 9 bases between them. Germline CDR1 and CDR2: SGHNT and YYREEE (reference sequence). This CDR3 is 11 amino acids long. The CDR3 reads CASSNNREQYF. As DNA, the CDR3 is TGTGCCAGCAGCAACAACAGAGAGCAGTACTTC. Full variable domain (remainder filled in from reference TRBV5-4 and TRBJ2-7): ETGVTQSPTHLIKTRGQQVTLRCSSQSGHNTVSWYQQALGQGPQFIFQYYREEENGRGNFPPRFSGLQFPNYSSELNVNALELDDSALYLCASSNNREQYFGPGTRLTVT.